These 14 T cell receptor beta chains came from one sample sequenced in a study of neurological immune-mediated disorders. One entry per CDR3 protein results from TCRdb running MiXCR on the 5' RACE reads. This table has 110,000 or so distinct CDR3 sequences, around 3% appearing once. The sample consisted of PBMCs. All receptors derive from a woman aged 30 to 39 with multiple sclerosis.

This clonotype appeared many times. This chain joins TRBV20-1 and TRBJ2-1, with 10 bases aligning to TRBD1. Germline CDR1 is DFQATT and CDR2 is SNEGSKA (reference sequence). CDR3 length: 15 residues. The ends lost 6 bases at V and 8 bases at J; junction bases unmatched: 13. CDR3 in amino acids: CSANTRTGGPDEQFF. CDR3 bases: TGCAGTGCCAACACGAGGACAGGGGGGCCCGATGAGCAGTTCTTC.

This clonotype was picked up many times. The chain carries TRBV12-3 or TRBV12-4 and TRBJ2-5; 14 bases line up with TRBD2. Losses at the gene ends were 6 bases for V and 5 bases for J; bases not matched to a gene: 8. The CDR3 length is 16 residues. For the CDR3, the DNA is TGTGCCAGCAGCTCTACCGGGACTAGCGGGAGTGAGACCCAGTACTTC. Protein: CASSSTGTSGSETQYF.

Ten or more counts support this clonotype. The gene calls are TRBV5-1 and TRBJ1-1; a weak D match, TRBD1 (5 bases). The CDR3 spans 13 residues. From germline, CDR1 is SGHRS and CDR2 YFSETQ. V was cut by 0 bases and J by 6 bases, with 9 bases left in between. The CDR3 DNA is TGCGCCAGCAGCTTGGAGGGAGGGGCTGAAGCTTTCTTT. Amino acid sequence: CASSLEGGAEAFF.

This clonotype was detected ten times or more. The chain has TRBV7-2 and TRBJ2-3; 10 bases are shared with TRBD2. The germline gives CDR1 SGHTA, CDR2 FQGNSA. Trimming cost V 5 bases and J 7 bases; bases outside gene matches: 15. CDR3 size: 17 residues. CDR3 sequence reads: CASSPQPRLAGVNTQYF. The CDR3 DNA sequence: TGTGCCAGCAGCCCCCAGCCCAGACTAGCGGGCGTGAATACGCAGTATTTT. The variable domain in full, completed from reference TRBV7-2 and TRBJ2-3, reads GAGVSQSPSNKVTEKGKDVELRCDPISGHTALYWYRQSLGQGLEFLIYFQGNSAPDKSGLPSDRFSAERTGGSVSTLTIQRTQQEDSAVYLCASSPQPRLAGVNTQYFGPGTRLTVL.

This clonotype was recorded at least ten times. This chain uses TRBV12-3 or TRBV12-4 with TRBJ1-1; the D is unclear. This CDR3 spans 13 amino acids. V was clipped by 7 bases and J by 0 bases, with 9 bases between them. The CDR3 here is CASTLALNTEAFF. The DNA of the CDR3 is TGTGCCAGCACCCTAGCCTTGAACACTGAAGCTTTCTTT.

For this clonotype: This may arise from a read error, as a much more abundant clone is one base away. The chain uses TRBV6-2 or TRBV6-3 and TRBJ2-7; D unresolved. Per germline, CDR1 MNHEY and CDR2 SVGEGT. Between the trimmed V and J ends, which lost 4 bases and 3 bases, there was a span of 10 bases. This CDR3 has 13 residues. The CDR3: CASSSTFVYEQYF. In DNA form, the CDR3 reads TGTGCCAGCAGTTCCACGTTTGTCTACGAGCAGTACTTC.

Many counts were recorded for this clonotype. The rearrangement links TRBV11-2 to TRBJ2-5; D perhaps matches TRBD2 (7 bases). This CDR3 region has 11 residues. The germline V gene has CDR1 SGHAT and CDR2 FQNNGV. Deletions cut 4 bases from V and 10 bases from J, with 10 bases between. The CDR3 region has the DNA TGTGCCAGCAGCTCGGGGGGCGACCAGTACTTC. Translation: CASSSGGDQYF.

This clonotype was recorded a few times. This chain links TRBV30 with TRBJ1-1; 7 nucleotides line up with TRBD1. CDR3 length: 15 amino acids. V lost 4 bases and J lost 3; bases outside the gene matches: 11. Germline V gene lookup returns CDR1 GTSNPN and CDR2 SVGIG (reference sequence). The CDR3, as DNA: TGTGCCTGGACCACCAGACCAGGGGGGCACACTGAAGCTTTCTTT. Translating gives CAWTTRPGGHTEAFF.

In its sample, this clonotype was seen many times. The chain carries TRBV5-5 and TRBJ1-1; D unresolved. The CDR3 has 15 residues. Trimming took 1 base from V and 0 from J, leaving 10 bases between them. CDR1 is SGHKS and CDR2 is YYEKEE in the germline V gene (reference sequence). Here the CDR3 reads CASSLLVNVNTEAFF. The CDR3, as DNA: TGTGCCAGCAGCTTGCTCGTAAACGTGAACACTGAAGCTTTCTTT.

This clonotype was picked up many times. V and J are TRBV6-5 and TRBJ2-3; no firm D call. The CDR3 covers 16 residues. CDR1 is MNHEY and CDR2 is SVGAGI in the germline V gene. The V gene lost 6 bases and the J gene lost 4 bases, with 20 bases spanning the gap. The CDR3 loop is CASSKRRGFPPDTQYF. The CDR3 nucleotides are TGTGCCAGCAGCAAACGTCGCGGATTCCCCCCAGATACGCAGTATTTT.

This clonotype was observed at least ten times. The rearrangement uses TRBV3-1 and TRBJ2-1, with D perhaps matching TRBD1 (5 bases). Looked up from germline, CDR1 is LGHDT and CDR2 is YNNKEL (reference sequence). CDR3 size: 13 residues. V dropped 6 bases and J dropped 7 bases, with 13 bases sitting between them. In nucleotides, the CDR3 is TGTGCCAGCAGAGAAGGGGCTTCTAATGAGCAGTTCTTC. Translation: CASREGASNEQFF.

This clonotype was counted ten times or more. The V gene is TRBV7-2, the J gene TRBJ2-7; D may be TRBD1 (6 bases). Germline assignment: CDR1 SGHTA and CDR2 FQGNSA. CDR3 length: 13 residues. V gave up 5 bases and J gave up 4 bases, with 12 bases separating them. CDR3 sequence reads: CASSLEGVYEQYF. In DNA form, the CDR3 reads TGTGCCAGCAGCCTTGAGGGGGTGTACGAGCAGTACTTC.

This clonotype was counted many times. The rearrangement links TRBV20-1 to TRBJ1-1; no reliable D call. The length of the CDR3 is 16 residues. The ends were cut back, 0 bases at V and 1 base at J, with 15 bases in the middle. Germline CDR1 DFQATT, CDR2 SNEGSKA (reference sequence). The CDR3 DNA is TGCAGTGCTAGAGATGATAAATTTCCCGGGAACACTGAAGCTTTCTTT. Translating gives CSARDDKFPGNTEAFF.

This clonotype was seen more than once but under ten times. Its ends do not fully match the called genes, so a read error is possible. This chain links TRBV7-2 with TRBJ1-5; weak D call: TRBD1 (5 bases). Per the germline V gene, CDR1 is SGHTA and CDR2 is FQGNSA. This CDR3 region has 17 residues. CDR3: CASSPGSGTRLSQPQHF. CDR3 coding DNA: TGTGCCAGCAGCCCCGGGTCGGGGACGAGGCTAAGTCAGCCCCAACATTTT.